What follows are 20 T cell receptor beta chains derived from one specimen sequenced in a study of cytomegalovirus exposure and HLA in healthy donors. Vbeta (60) and Jbeta (13) primers were used in the PCR. Here immunoSEQ multiplex PCR was the method, and the copy in TCRdb shows in-frame clones only, minus some. The sample includes about 140,000 clones, approximately 70% of them seen just once. Sequenced material: PBMCs. Every receptor here comes from a woman aged 25 to 39 in good health and CMV-seronegative.

The rearrangement joins TRBV19 to TRBJ2-1; 9 nucleotides align to TRBD2. The junction had 5 bases not matched to a gene; V was cut back by 5 bases and J by 6 bases. The germline CDR1 and CDR2 sequences are LNHDA and SQIVND (reference sequence). The CDR3 runs 14 residues. CDR3: CASSGSGRFNEQFF. The DNA of the CDR3 is TGTGCCAGTAGTGGCAGCGGGAGGTTCAATGAGCAGTTCTTC.

This chain connects TRBV9 to TRBJ2-1; TRBD2 matches 8 bases. The germline V gene encodes CDR1 SGDLS and CDR2 YYNGEE. The V gene end was trimmed by 1 base and the J gene end by 4 bases; junction bases not matched to a gene: 7. The CDR3 runs to 16 residues. CDR3 region: CASSVHPGGAYNEQFF. CDR3 DNA: TGTGCCAGCAGCGTACATCCCGGGGGGGCTTACAATGAGCAGTTCTTC.

V gene TRBV7-8 combines with J gene TRBJ2-7; a weak D match, TRBD1 (5 bases). Germline V gives CDR1 SGHVS, CDR2 FQNEAQ. V was cut by 4 bases and J by 3 bases, with 10 bases left in between. The CDR3 is 13 amino acids. CDR3 in DNA: TGTGCCAGCAGCTCGGACATTCTCTACGAGCAGTACTTC. It yields the protein CASSSDILYEQYF.

This clone was detected only a few times. The V call is TRBV6-1, the J call TRBJ1-2; possible D gene TRBD1, 5 bases. The CDR3 extends over 14 amino acids. V was clipped by 1 base and J by 2 bases, with 8 bases between them. Germline V gene data show CDR1 as MNHNS and CDR2 as SASEGT. The CDR3 here is CASSEGGENYGYTF. The CDR3 bases are TGTGCCAGCAGTGAAGGGGGCGAGAACTATGGCTACACCTTC.

This sequence joins TRBV5-4 and TRBJ1-2; possible D gene TRBD1, 5 bases. Germline values: CDR1 SGHNT, CDR2 YYREEE (reference sequence). V was clipped by 4 bases and J by 6 bases, with 16 bases between them. The CDR3 loop spans 14 amino acids. The CDR3 DNA follows: TGTGCCAGCAGCAACCGAGGCCGGGGGGATGGCTACACCTTC. Translation: CASSNRGRGDGYTF.

This clone was counted a single time. V and J are TRBV5-4 and TRBJ2-7, with D maybe TRBD2 (6 bases). Germline V gives CDR1 SGHNT, CDR2 YYREEE (reference sequence). This CDR3 contains 13 residues. V lost 4 bases, J lost 7 bases, and 15 bases lay in between. This CDR3 reads CASSAGRLREQYF. The DNA of the CDR3 is TGTGCCAGCAGCGCGGGACGACTCCGGGAGCAGTACTTC.

The J gene is TRBJ2-3, the V gene TRBV6-5; possibly TRBD2 for D (5 bases). V was trimmed by 6 bases and J by 2 bases, leaving 15 bases between them. CDR3 length equals 15 residues. CDR1 is MNHEY and CDR2 is SVGAGI in the germline V gene. In DNA form, the CDR3 reads TGTGCCAGCAGCCCCAGGACTTTCCCCACAGATACGCAGTATTTT. Its translation is CASSPRTFPTDTQYF.

The rearrangement links TRBV28 to TRBJ1-5; 7 bases are a match to TRBD1. Unmatched junction bases numbered 13, after V lost 5 bases and J lost 6 bases. Germline V gene sequence: CDR1 MDHEN, CDR2 SYDVKM. The CDR3 is 16 amino acids. Here the CDR3 reads CASSRLKGGAGQPQHF. CDR3 sequence (DNA): TGTGCCAGCAGTCGATTAAAAGGGGGCGCGGGTCAGCCCCAGCATTTT.

This chain links TRBV27 with TRBJ1-1; no reliable D call. This CDR3 is built from 15 residues. Germline-derived CDR1 and CDR2 are MNHEY and SMNVEV (reference sequence). V lost 0 bases and J 3 bases, leaving 11 bases between the germline ends. The CDR3 DNA sequence: TGTGCCAGCAGTTTATCTCGGTGGTCGGACACTGAAGCTTTCTTT. Amino acid sequence: CASSLSRWSDTEAFF.

The CDR3 nucleotides read TGTGCCAGCAGCGGCGAGCGGGGGTACGAGCAGTACTTC. It yields the protein CASSGERGYEQYF. V and J are TRBV2 and TRBJ2-7, with 8 bases identical to TRBD2. Germline V gene lookup returns CDR1 SNHLY and CDR2 FYNNEI. CDR3 size: 13 residues. V was pared by 6 bases and J by 4 bases, with 5 bases of the junction left unmatched. Drawing the rest from reference TRBV2 and TRBJ2-7, the complete variable domain is EPEVTQTPSHQVTQMGQEVILRCVPISNHLYFYWYRQILGQKVEFLVSFYNNEISEKSEIFDDQFSVERPDGSNFTLKIRSTKLEDSAMYFCASSGERGYEQYFGPGTRLTVT.

The V call is TRBV6-5, the J call TRBJ2-5; 7 positions agree with TRBD2. V gave up 9 bases and J gave up 2 bases; unmatched junction bases: 6. The CDR3 loop spans 13 amino acids. The V gene's germline CDR1 is MNHEY and CDR2 SVGAGI. The CDR3 DNA reads TGTGCCAGTAAGGGAGGGGTGCAAGAGACCCAGTACTTC. Residues: CASKGGVQETQYF.

This clone was seen once. The genes are TRBV7-2 and TRBJ1-2; TRBD1 is a possible D gene (5 bases). The CDR3 loop spans 16 amino acids. V lost 5 bases and J lost 7, with 23 bases in between. CDR1 is SGHTA and CDR2 is FQGNSA in the germline V gene. The CDR3 DNA sequence: TGTGCCAGCAGCCCCCAATACCTGACAGTAGAACTTGGCTACACCTTC. It is translated as CASSPQYLTVELGYTF.

The chain uses TRBV6-1 and TRBJ2-5; D remains ambiguous. Between the trimmed V and J ends, which lost 8 bases and 5 bases, there was a span of 15 bases. The germline V gene has CDR1 MNHNS and CDR2 SASEGT. The CDR3 runs to 13 residues. The CDR3 DNA is TGTGCCAGCCGCCGGGTGATTTTGGAGACCCAGTACTTC. Its translation is CASRRVILETQYF.

CDR3: CASSRTSGSLDTQYF. The DNA of the CDR3 is TGTGCCAGTAGTCGGACTAGCGGGAGTTTAGATACGCAGTATTTT. This sequence joins TRBV19 and TRBJ2-3; 13 nucleotides agree with TRBD2. V lost 5 bases and J lost 5; bases outside the gene matches: 4. Germline CDR1 reads LNHDA; CDR2 reads SQIVND (reference sequence). This CDR3 spans 15 amino acids.

The rearrangement uses TRBV29-1 and TRBJ1-2, with 9 bases aligning to TRBD1. This CDR3 is 13 amino acids long. Germline trimming cut 6 bases from V and 7 bases from J; bases unmatched to any gene: 9. Germline V gives CDR1 SQVTM, CDR2 ANQGSEA. In DNA form, the CDR3 reads TGCAGCGTCCATAAAGGGACAGGGAGTGGCTACACCTTC. This translates into CSVHKGTGSGYTF.

On this clone: Other DNA sequences in this sample translate to the same CDR3. The chain is built from TRBV5-1 and TRBJ1-5, with a weak D call TRBD1 (5 bases). V lost 0 bases, J lost 7 bases, and 8 bases lay in between. CDR3 length equals 13 residues. Germline V CDR1 and CDR2: SGHRS, YFSETQ. The CDR3 sequence is CASSLVGGQPQHF. The CDR3 DNA follows: TGCGCCAGCAGCTTGGTGGGGGGACAGCCCCAGCATTTT.

This clone was detected only a few times. The junction departs from the called germline gene at one end, perhaps through a read error. The rearrangement links TRBV7-9 to TRBJ1-2; no clear D gene. The CDR3 is 12 residues long. CDR1 is SEHNR, CDR2 FQNEAQ, per germline (reference sequence). Written as DNA, the CDR3 is TGTTCCAGCAGCCCGGGCGAAGATCCGGGATCCTTC. The encoded protein is CSSSPGEDPGSF.

V usage is TRBV28 and J usage is TRBJ2-3; weak D call: TRBD2 (7 bases). The germline V gene encodes CDR1 MDHEN and CDR2 SYDVKM. The CDR3 is 14 amino acids. V dropped 7 bases and J dropped 9 bases, with 20 bases sitting between them. DNA of the CDR3: TGTGCCAGCAAACAGGGAGGGGGGCCCCTAACGCAGTATTTT. Protein: CASKQGGGPLTQYF.

The rearrangement uses TRBV7-2 and TRBJ2-5, with D uncertain. The V end was cut by 1 base, the J end by 7 bases, with 4 bases between. Germline values: CDR1 SGHTA, CDR2 FQGNSA. CDR3 length: 11 residues. The CDR3 sequence is CASSLDGTQYF. The CDR3 DNA reads as TGTGCCAGCAGCTTAGACGGGACCCAGTACTTC.

V usage is TRBV6-5 and J usage is TRBJ1-4; TRBD1 agrees at 8 bases. The germline V gene has CDR1 MNHEY and CDR2 SVGAGI. CDR3 length equals 16 residues. Losses at the gene ends were 2 bases for V and 3 bases for J; bases not matched to a gene: 5. CDR3 residues: CASSYRRQGPNEKLFF. The CDR3 DNA sequence: TGTGCCAGCAGTTACAGGAGACAGGGGCCTAATGAAAAACTGTTTTTT.